This entry is about one TCR beta chain. Its antigen remains unknown. This entry belongs to a study of T cell repertoires in cytomegalovirus infection. Background on the study: An indication of both CMV infection and matching HLA type came from public TCR beta signatures.

TCRdb re-called the reads through MiXCR, storing one row per CDR3 protein. The repertoire consists of under 850,000 distinct CDR3 sequences, with 35% to 45% occurring once and the leading ten covering around 2.6%. Broader study findings: Dominating the ex vivo response were TCR beta clonotypes that were CMV-specific and HLA-C-restricted. Accumulated public TCR beta family frequency recognized individuals carrying CMV together with the relevant HLA.

Trimming removed 2 bases at V and 7 bases at J, with 8 bases between. Germline V CDR1 and CDR2: MNHEY, SVGAGI. This CDR3 comprises 12 residues. The sequenced material came from PBMCs. The rearrangement joins TRBV6-5 to TRBJ2-5; possibly TRBD2 for D (6 bases). The clonotype originates from a human donor in good health (CMV status not recorded). Some clones in this sample may be carry-over from other donors' samples. In nucleotides, the CDR3 is TGTGCCAGCAGTTACGCCGGGGGGACCCAGTACTTC. Protein product: CASSYAGGTQYF.